The rows below give T cell receptor beta chains drawn from one sample of a study of shared clonotypes between healthy human individuals. Sequencing used immunoSEQ multiplex PCR; TCRdb keeps in-frame clones, though not all of them. The sample gives millions of clones, 85% to 95% of which show up once; 0.1% to 0.15% is in the top ten. The sample consisted of naive CD4+ T cells sorted from blood. The origin of the receptors is a man younger than 35 in good health. The CDR3 runs from the conserved cysteine through the conserved F or W. The order of the fields is J gene, V gene, CDR3 length, CDR3 protein.

J gene: TRBJ2-6; V gene: TRBV29-1; CDR3 length: 13; CDR3 protein: CSVAGSGANVLTF
J gene: TRBJ2-4; V gene: TRBV28; CDR3 length: 17; CDR3 protein: CASSLSPIGGVVGIQYF
J gene: TRBJ1-5; V gene: TRBV18; CDR3 length: 15; CDR3 protein: CASSPTGSGGQPQHF
J gene: TRBJ1-1; V gene: TRBV5-1; CDR3 length: 14; CDR3 protein: CASSLEGGRTEAFF
J gene: TRBJ2-7; V gene: TRBV7-9; CDR3 length: 16; CDR3 protein: CASSESWVDGTYEQYF
J gene: TRBJ2-7; V gene: TRBV6-6; CDR3 length: 13; CDR3 protein: CASSYGGGAEQYF
J gene: TRBJ2-6; V gene: TRBV18; CDR3 length: 17; CDR3 protein: CASSPGTGVSGANVLTF
J gene: TRBJ2-7; V gene: TRBV10-1; CDR3 length: 14; CDR3 protein: CASSESRGLNEQYF
J gene: TRBJ2-3; V gene: TRBV6-6; CDR3 length: 15; CDR3 protein: CASSSLAGRSYTQYF
J gene: TRBJ2-2; V gene: TRBV14; CDR3 length: 15; CDR3 protein: CASSRRASGTGELFF
J gene: TRBJ1-1; V gene: TRBV18; CDR3 length: 16; CDR3 protein: CASSPGRGGANTEAFF
J gene: TRBJ1-4; V gene: TRBV18; CDR3 length: 13; CDR3 protein: CASSLQGNEKLFF
J gene: TRBJ1-2; V gene: TRBV7-9; CDR3 length: 15; CDR3 protein: CASRQEGRGIYGYTF
J gene: TRBJ1-1; V gene: TRBV27; CDR3 length: 17; CDR3 protein: CASSLRTRPHMNTEAFF
J gene: TRBJ1-2; V gene: TRBV27; CDR3 length: 13; CDR3 protein: CASSLSTGSGYTF
J gene: TRBJ2-3; V gene: TRBV7-2; CDR3 length: 16; CDR3 protein: CASSLARERGQDTQYF
J gene: TRBJ1-2; V gene: TRBV2; CDR3 length: 12; CDR3 protein: CASSPANYGYTF
J gene: TRBJ2-1; V gene: TRBV4-1; CDR3 length: 16; CDR3 protein: CASSQDSLSSYNEQFF
J gene: TRBJ1-5; V gene: TRBV25-1; CDR3 length: 14; CDR3 protein: CASSGTGDGQPQHF
J gene: TRBJ2-7; V gene: TRBV10-3; CDR3 length: 12; CDR3 protein: CATGGTGNEQYF
J gene: TRBJ2-3; V gene: TRBV11-2; CDR3 length: 14; CDR3 protein: CASSVRQGGDTQYF
J gene: TRBJ2-5; V gene: TRBV2; CDR3 length: 15; CDR3 protein: CASSGFSGTRDTQYF